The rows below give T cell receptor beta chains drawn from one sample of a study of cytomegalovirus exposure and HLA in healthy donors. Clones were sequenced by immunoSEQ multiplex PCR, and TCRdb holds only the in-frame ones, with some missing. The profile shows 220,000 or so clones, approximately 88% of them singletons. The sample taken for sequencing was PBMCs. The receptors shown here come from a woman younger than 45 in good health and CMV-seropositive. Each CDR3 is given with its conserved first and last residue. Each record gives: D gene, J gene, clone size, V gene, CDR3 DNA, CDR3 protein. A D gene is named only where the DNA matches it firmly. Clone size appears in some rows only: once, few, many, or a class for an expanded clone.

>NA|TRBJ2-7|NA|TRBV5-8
TGTGCCAGCAGCTTGTTTAACAAGGCCTACGAGCAGTACTTC
CASSLFNKAYEQYF
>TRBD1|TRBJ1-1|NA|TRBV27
TGTGCCAGCAGACCCAGGGGGCGCGAAACTGAAGCTTTCTTT
CASRPRGRETEAFF
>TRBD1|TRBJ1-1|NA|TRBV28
TGTGCCAGCAGTTCTGCAGGGGGCTCGGAGAACACTGAAGCTTTCTTT
CASSSAGGSENTEAFF
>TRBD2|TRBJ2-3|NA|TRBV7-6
TGTGCCAGCAGCTTAGCGGCGGGAGGCGCGTGGGGTACGCAGTATTTT
CASSLAAGGAWGTQYF
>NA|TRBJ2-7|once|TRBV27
TGTGCCAGCAGTTTAGGTCGGGGCGGCTACGAGCAGTACTTC
CASSLGRGGYEQYF
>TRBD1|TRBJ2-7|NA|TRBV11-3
TGTGCCAGCAGCTTAGACGCGACAGGGGCTTCCTACGAGCAGTACTTC
CASSLDATGASYEQYF
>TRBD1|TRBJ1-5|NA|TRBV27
TGTGCCAGCAGTGCCTACGGACAGGAAGGTCAGCCCCAGCATTTT
CASSAYGQEGQPQHF
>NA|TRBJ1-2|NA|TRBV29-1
TGCAGCGTTGTAGCCCATTTATATGGCTACACCTTC
CSVVAHLYGYTF
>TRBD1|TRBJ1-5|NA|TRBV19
TGTGCCAGTAGCCGGACAGGGGCTGGCCAGCCCCAGCATTTT
CASSRTGAGQPQHF
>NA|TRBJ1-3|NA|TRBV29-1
TGCAGCGTTGGTCAGGGTGGGGACACCATATATTTT
CSVGQGGDTIYF
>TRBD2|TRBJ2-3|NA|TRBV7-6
TGTGCCAGCAGCTTAGTTGACGCCCCGTTTAAGGGACTAACAGACACAGATACGCAGTATTTT
CASSLVDAPFKGLTDTDTQYF
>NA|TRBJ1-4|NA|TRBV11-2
TGTGCCAGCAGCCGAATCGGGACGGGTGGAAAACTGTTTTTT
CASSRIGTGGKLFF
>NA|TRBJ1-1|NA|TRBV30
TGTGCCTGGAGTGTGAGTAATAGGGAGACTGAAGCTTTCTTT
CAWSVSNRETEAFF
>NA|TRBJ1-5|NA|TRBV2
TGTGCCAGCAGGGGTTCCAGGACACCCAATCAGCCCCAGCATTTT
CASRGSRTPNQPQHF
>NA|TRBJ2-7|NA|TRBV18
TGTGCCAGCTCACCCCCAGGGACAACTAGACCCTACGAGCAGTACTTC
CASSPPGTTRPYEQYF
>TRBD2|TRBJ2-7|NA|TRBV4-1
TGCGCCAGCAGCCAAGAACTAGCGGGAGTGAAGTACGAGCAGTACTTC
CASSQELAGVKYEQYF
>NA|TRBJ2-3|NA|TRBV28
TGTGCCAGCAGTCCCACTCCCGGGCGAGACGGGGGAGATACGCAGTATTTT
CASSPTPGRDGGDTQYF
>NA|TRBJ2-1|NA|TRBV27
TGTGCCAGCAGTTTAGAATTGGAGGCGGGATTGGCCTACAATGAGCAGTTCTTC
CASSLELEAGLAYNEQFF
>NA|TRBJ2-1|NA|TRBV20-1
TGCAGTGCTCCCAACGACAATGAGCAGTTCTTC
CSAPNDNEQFF
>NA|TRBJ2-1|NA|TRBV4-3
TGCGCCAGCAGCGAAATTGGACTAGGGGGTAGAGATGAGCAGTTCTTC
CASSEIGLGGRDEQFF
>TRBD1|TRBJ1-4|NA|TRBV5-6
TGTGCCAGCAGCTTCGGACAGGATGAAAAACTGTTTTTT
CASSFGQDEKLFF
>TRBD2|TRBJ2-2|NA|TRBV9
TGTGCCAGCAACAGCGGGGCGAACACCGGGGAGCTGTTTTTT
CASNSGANTGELFF
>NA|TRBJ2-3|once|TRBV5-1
TGCGCCAGCAGCCCAGGGGCTATCACAGATACGCAGTATTTT
CASSPGAITDTQYF
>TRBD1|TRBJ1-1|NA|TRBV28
TGTGCCAGCACAAAAGGGGCAGGGGGTCGGGGGACTGAAGCTTTCTTT
CASTKGAGGRGTEAFF
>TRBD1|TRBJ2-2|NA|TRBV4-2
TGTGCCAGCAGCCAAGATACAGGGGCGAACACCGGGGAGCTGTTTTTT
CASSQDTGANTGELFF
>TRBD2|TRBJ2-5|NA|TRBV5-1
TGCGCCAGCAGCTTGGCCGGCGGGAGTAGAGAGACCCAGTACTTC
CASSLAGGSRETQYF
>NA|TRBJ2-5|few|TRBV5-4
TGTGCCAGCAGCTTGGGCAGGGGAGAGACCCAGTACTTC
CASSLGRGETQYF
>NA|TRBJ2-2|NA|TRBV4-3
TGCGCCAGCAGCCAAGAGAGAATCAGGAGCAGAGAGGAGCTGTTTTTT
CASSQERIRSREELFF
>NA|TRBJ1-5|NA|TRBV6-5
TGTGCCAGCAGTTACTCCAGGCTGAATCAGCCCCAGCATTTT
CASSYSRLNQPQHF
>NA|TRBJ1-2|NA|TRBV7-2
TGTGCCAGCAGCTTAAGGAAGAATCCTAACTATGGCTACACCTTC
CASSLRKNPNYGYTF
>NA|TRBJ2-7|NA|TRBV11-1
TGTGCCAGCAGCTTAGACCTCACTACGTCGACGGAGGAGCAGTACTTC
CASSLDLTTSTEEQYF
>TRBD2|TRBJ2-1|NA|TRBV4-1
TGCGCCAGCAGCCAAAAGCGGGAATGGACTAGCGGGAGTTCATCGGGTGAGCAGTTCTTC
CASSQKREWTSGSSSGEQFF
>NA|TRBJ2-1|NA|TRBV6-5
TGTGCCAGCAGTTTGAGGATCTACAATGAGCAGTTCTTC
CASSLRIYNEQFF
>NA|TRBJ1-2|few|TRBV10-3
TGTGCCATCAGTTACGGGACGCCGGTCGACTATGGCTACACCTTC
CAISYGTPVDYGYTF
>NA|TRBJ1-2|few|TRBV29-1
TGCAGCCTCGCAGGGGTCGATGGCTACACCTTC
CSLAGVDGYTF
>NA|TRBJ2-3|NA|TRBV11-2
TGTGCCAGCAGCTTGGGCCAGGGATTCGGCACAGATACGCAGTATTTT
CASSLGQGFGTDTQYF
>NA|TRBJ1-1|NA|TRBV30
TGTGCCTGGAGGAGGAGAGGCAGGGGTGAAGCTTTCTTT
CAWRRRGRGEAFF
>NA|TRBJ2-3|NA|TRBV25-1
TGTGCCAGCAGTGTACTCACAGATACGCAGTATTTT
CASSVLTDTQYF
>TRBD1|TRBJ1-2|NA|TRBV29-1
TGCAGCGTTCCTAGGGACAGGAAGGACTATGGCTACACCTTC
CSVPRDRKDYGYTF
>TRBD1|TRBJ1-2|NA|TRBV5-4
TGTGCCAGCAGCTTCGGGCAGGGGGCCCCTGGCTACACCTTC
CASSFGQGAPGYTF
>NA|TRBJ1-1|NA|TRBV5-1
TGCGCCAGCAGCTTCGGACAGTTTGGGAACACTGAAGCTTTCTTT
CASSFGQFGNTEAFF
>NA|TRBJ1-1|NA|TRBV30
TGTGCCTGGAGTGTGCAGAGATACACTGAAGCTTTCTTT
CAWSVQRYTEAFF
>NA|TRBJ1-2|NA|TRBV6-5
TGTGCCACCTTGTATCTGGATGGCTACACCTTC
CATLYLDGYTF
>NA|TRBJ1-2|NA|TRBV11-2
TGTGCCAGCAGCTTTCTTAACAGGGTTGGCTATGGCTACACCTTC
CASSFLNRVGYGYTF
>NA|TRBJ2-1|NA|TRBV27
TGTGCCAGCACCCTGAGCAATGTCGGTGAGCAGTTCTTC
CASTLSNVGEQFF
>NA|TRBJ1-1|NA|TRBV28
TGTGCCATTTCAGGGAACACTGAAGCTTTCTTT
CAISGNTEAFF
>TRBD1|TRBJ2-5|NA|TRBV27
TGTGCCAGCAGTCTACGGACAGGGATAGAGACCCAGTACTTC
CASSLRTGIETQYF
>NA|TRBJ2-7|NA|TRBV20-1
TGCAGTGCAAGTCCATCCTACGAGCAGTACTTC
CSASPSYEQYF
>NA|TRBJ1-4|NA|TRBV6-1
TGTGCCAGCAGTACGGGGCCCCTTGAAAAACTGTTTTTT
CASSTGPLEKLFF
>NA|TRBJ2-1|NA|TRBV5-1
TGCGCCAGCAGCTTGGAAGCGGCAGTCACCTACAATGAGCAGTTCTTC
CASSLEAAVTYNEQFF
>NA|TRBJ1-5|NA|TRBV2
TGTGCCAGCAGCCTTCAGGGAAATAGCAATCAGCCCCAGCATTTT
CASSLQGNSNQPQHF
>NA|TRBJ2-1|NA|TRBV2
TGTGCCAGCAGTCCCGGGAGCTACAATGAGCAGTTCTTC
CASSPGSYNEQFF
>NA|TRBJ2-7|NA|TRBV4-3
TGCGCCAGCAGCCATGGGACCGCCGGGGCCTACGAGCAGTACTTC
CASSHGTAGAYEQYF